Detailed here is one T cell receptor beta chain. Its antigen is as yet unknown. TCRdb passed the RACE reads through MiXCR, listing each CDR3 protein once. The sample yields 250,000 or so distinct CDR3 sequences, around 7.3% seen once. Time point noted: pre-sensitization, week 0. Treatment in this sample: therapeutic diphenylcyclopropenone sensitization with weekly scalp DPC. Suited to DPC and affected by alopecia, the donors ranged from 18 to 70 years old. This sample is part of a study of human T cells and chemical hapten exposure. Study-level background: Donors were sensitized with 2% DPC on the upper inner arm. Study findings and constraints: The immune response of these alopecia patients might not match healthy individuals'. The number of TCRs above 1 in 1000 frequency did not change after DPC sensitization.

Germline V gene sequence: CDR1 ENHRY, CDR2 SYGVKD. The CDR3 spans 15 residues. Trimming took off 6 bases at V and 4 bases at J, with 13 bases between the two ends. Sequenced material: whole blood, taken in connection with sensitization to the hapten diphenylcyclopropenone (DPC). V gene TRBV10-3 combines with J gene TRBJ2-6, with D possibly matching TRBD1 (6 bases). The sequence was obtained from a young man with alopecia areata. Some clones in this sample may be carry-over from other donors' samples. The CDR3 loop is CAISDPGAGANVLTF. The CDR3 DNA is TGTGCCATCAGCGACCCAGGGGCCGGGGCCAACGTCCTGACTTTC.